Listed here are 18 T cell receptor beta chains from one sample, sequenced in a study of cytomegalovirus exposure and HLA in healthy donors. Here immunoSEQ multiplex PCR was the method, and the copy in TCRdb shows in-frame clones only, minus some. The table shows some 150,000 clones, with more than 75% occurring only once. Material for sequencing was PBMCs. The receptors were gathered from a woman under 40 in good health and CMV-seronegative.

This chain uses TRBV5-8 with TRBJ1-1; TRBD1 matches at 7 bases. Germline V gives CDR1 SGHTS, CDR2 YDEGEE. CDR3 length: 13 residues. The V segment lost 5 bases and the J segment 4 bases; nucleotides outside the gene matches: 5. The CDR3 nucleotides are TGTGCCAGCAGTCTTTACAGGGGCACTGAAGCTTTCTTT. Residues: CASSLYRGTEAFF.

The rearrangement joins TRBV6-4 to TRBJ2-3, with 14 bases aligning to TRBD2. The trim removed 6 bases at V and 3 bases at J, leaving 2 bases unmatched. CDR1 MRHNA and CDR2 SNTAGT come from the germline V gene. CDR3 length: 15 residues. CDR3 protein: CASSRTSGGTDTQYF. In DNA, the CDR3 is TGTGCCAGCAGCCGGACTAGCGGGGGGACAGATACGCAGTATTTT.

V usage is TRBV7-2 and J usage is TRBJ2-7, with no clear D. The germline V and J ends were trimmed by 5 bases and 6 bases, with 5 bases remaining between them. Germline CDR1 reads SGHTA; CDR2 reads FQGNSA. The CDR3 runs to 10 residues. CDR3 in amino acids: CASSLCEQYF. Written as DNA, the CDR3 is TGTGCCAGCAGCCTTTGCGAGCAGTACTTC.

To note about this clone: This may arise from a read error, as a much more abundant clone is one base away. The chain joins TRBV6-1 to TRBJ2-5; 11 bases align to TRBD2. The CDR3 is made up of 15 amino acids. The V gene end was trimmed by 1 base and the J gene end by 2 bases; junction bases not matched to a gene: 0. In germline, CDR1 is MNHNS, CDR2 SASEGT. This chain's CDR3 is CASSEVAGGQETQYF. The CDR3 DNA sequence: TGTGCCAGCAGTGAAGTAGCGGGGGGGCAAGAGACCCAGTACTTC.

This clone was counted between two and nine times. The rearrangement links TRBV14 to TRBJ2-7, with 9 bases that match TRBD1. Germline lookup yields CDR1 SGHDN and CDR2 FVKESK. The junction had 5 bases not matched to a gene; V was cut back by 5 bases and J by 0 bases. This CDR3 is built from 15 residues. The chain's CDR3 is CASSYRTGASYEQYF. Written as DNA, the CDR3 is TGTGCCAGCAGCTATCGGACAGGGGCCTCCTACGAGCAGTACTTC.

The chain carries TRBV19 and TRBJ2-1; 7 nucleotides match TRBD2. Germline CDR1 reads LNHDA; CDR2 reads SQIVND (reference sequence). The CDR3 runs to 15 residues. With V trimmed by 4 bases and J by 3 bases, 6 bases remained unmatched. The CDR3, as DNA: TGTGCCAGTAGTAGAGCGGGGCAGGACTACAATGAGCAGTTCTTC. This translates into CASSRAGQDYNEQFF.

The chain is built from TRBV2 and TRBJ1-1, with TRBD1 matching over 8 bases. With V trimmed by 7 bases and J by 0 bases, 4 bases remained unmatched. The V gene's germline CDR1 is SNHLY and CDR2 FYNNEI. This CDR3 is 14 amino acids long. The CDR3 bases are TGTGCCAGCACTAGGACAGGGATGAACACTGAAGCTTTCTTT. Its protein product is CASTRTGMNTEAFF.

The chain employs TRBV5-1 and TRBJ1-4; no definite D call. Germline lookup yields CDR1 SGHRS and CDR2 YFSETQ. This CDR3 has 15 amino acids. Between the trimmed V and J ends, which lost 5 bases and 7 bases, there was a span of 18 bases. The CDR3 region is CASRLALGRAEKLFF. DNA of the CDR3: TGCGCCAGCAGACTTGCGCTGGGGAGAGCTGAAAAACTGTTTTTT.

This clone was found once. The chain joins TRBV6-1 to TRBJ1-1, with D tentatively TRBD1 (5 bases). Germline CDR1 MNHNS, CDR2 SASEGT. Trimming took 7 bases from V and 1 from J, leaving 10 bases between them. The CDR3 contains 13 residues. In DNA form, the CDR3 reads TGTGCCAGCACTAAAACAGGGAACACTGAAGCTTTCTTT. Its translation is CASTKTGNTEAFF.

This clone was counted between two and nine times. The chain recombines TRBV2 with TRBJ1-2, with D perhaps matching TRBD1 (6 bases). The CDR3 is 14 amino acids. V lost 3 bases and J lost 0, with 8 bases in between. Germline CDR1 and CDR2: SNHLY and FYNNEI. CDR3 sequence reads: CASSDRGSNYGYTF. DNA of the CDR3: TGTGCCAGCAGTGATAGGGGGTCTAACTATGGCTACACCTTC.

This chain links TRBV6-6 with TRBJ1-1; tentative D call: TRBD1 (6 bases). The CDR3 spans 14 residues. Trimming shortened V by 1 base and J by 10 bases, and 16 bases separated the two germline ends. Germline V gene lookup returns CDR1 MNHNY and CDR2 SVGAGI (reference sequence). CDR3 DNA sequence: TGTGCCAGCAGTTACTATTCGGCCAAGGGGGTAGCTTTCTTT. It encodes CASSYYSAKGVAFF.

The chain has TRBV27 and TRBJ2-2; D may be TRBD2 (7 bases). Germline CDR1 reads MNHEY; CDR2 reads SMNVEV (reference sequence). The CDR3 is 15 residues long. V lost 3 bases and J lost 3, with 11 bases in between. CDR3 residues: CASSFSGGDTGELFF. The CDR3 DNA sequence: TGTGCCAGCAGTTTTTCGGGGGGCGACACCGGGGAGCTGTTTTTT.

This clone showed up just a few times. V and J are TRBV19 and TRBJ1-5; D remains unclear. V was trimmed by 3 bases and J by 3 bases, leaving 9 bases between them. The CDR3 runs 14 residues. The germline V gene has CDR1 LNHDA and CDR2 SQIVND (reference sequence). As DNA, the CDR3 is TGTGCCAGTAGTATCGGCAGGTACAATCAGCCCCAGCATTTT. It encodes CASSIGRYNQPQHF.

The chain combines TRBV27 with TRBJ2-3; D is uncertain. Germline CDR1 is MNHEY and CDR2 is SMNVEV (reference sequence). The CDR3 loop spans 13 amino acids. The V end was cut by 6 bases, the J end by 6 bases, with 13 bases between. The CDR3 sequence is CASRLLWADTQYF. CDR3 coding DNA: TGTGCCAGCAGGCTGCTGTGGGCGGATACGCAGTATTTT.

This sequence joins TRBV2 and TRBJ2-2; unclear D gene. The length of the CDR3 is 13 residues. CDR1 is SNHLY and CDR2 is FYNNEI in the germline V gene. V was cut by 5 bases and J by 0 bases, with 4 bases left in between. CDR3 sequence: CASSSPNTGELFF. CDR3 nucleotides: TGTGCCAGCAGTAGCCCGAACACCGGGGAGCTGTTTTTT.

The chain's CDR3 is CASSFLGSGGPVSYEQYF. Written as DNA, the CDR3 is TGTGCCAGCAGCTTCCTAGGTAGCGGGGGTCCCGTCTCCTACGAGCAGTACTTC. This chain uses TRBV13 with TRBJ2-7, with 9 bases identical to TRBD2. CDR3 length: 18 residues. Germline V gene lookup returns CDR1 PRHDT and CDR2 FYEKMQ (reference sequence). V shed 3 bases, J shed 0 bases, and the junction held 12 bases outside the gene matches.

Here the CDR3 reads CASSLRGTGGDTGELFF. The CDR3 nucleotides are TGTGCCAGCAGCTTAAGGGGAACAGGGGGCGACACCGGGGAGCTGTTTTTT. The rearrangement links TRBV7-6 to TRBJ2-2; 9 bases are a match to TRBD1. This CDR3 comprises 17 residues. Germline V gives CDR1 SGHVS, CDR2 FNYEAQ. With 2 bases clipped from V and 3 bases from J, the junction kept 7 bases outside the gene matches.

The chain couples TRBV7-2 to TRBJ2-1, with 10 positions matching TRBD2. The CDR3 contains 15 residues. The junction had 13 bases not matched to a gene; V was cut back by 2 bases and J by 15 bases. Per the germline V gene, CDR1 is SGHTA and CDR2 is FQGNSA. CDR3 bases: TGTGCCAGCAGCTTATTGGCTAGCGGGGGAACGGGTATGTTCTTC. Translated: CASSLLASGGTGMFF.